These 18 T cell receptor beta chains were all obtained from the same sample, sequenced in a study of cytomegalovirus exposure and HLA in healthy donors. Researchers ran the PCR with 60 Vbeta and 13 Jbeta primers. TCRdb keeps only in-frame clones here, not all; method: immunoSEQ multiplex PCR. The sample holds 150,000 to 200,000 clones, approximately 74% seen once. Sample: PBMCs. The receptors originated from a woman aged 25 to 39 in good health and CMV-seronegative.

This clone appeared once. CDR3 in DNA: TGTGCCTCGCGACCCGGACAGGGCGTAACCTACGAGCAGTACTTC. It is translated as CASRPGQGVTYEQYF. The chain uses TRBV19 and TRBJ2-7; the match to TRBD1 covers 8 bases. The CDR3 runs to 15 residues. Germline CDR1 reads LNHDA; CDR2 reads SQIVND (reference sequence). Germline trimming cut 11 bases from V and 2 bases from J; bases unmatched to any gene: 14.

V is TRBV27 and J is TRBJ2-1; 14 bases map to TRBD2. V was clipped by 8 bases and J by 4 bases; unmatched bases: 4. CDR1 and CDR2 (germline): MNHEY, SMNVEV (reference sequence). The CDR3 is 15 amino acids. CDR3 sequence: CASRLAGGPYNEQFF. In nucleotides, the CDR3 is TGTGCCAGCCGACTAGCGGGAGGGCCTTACAATGAGCAGTTCTTC.

The chain couples TRBV4-1 to TRBJ2-1, with 8 positions matching TRBD2. CDR3 length equals 18 residues. The V segment lost 0 bases and the J segment 0 bases; nucleotides outside the gene matches: 7. CDR1 is MGHRA, CDR2 YSYEKL, per germline. The CDR3 loop is CASSQDIPGGGSYNEQFF. DNA of the CDR3: TGCGCCAGCAGCCAAGATATCCCGGGGGGGGGCTCCTACAATGAGCAGTTCTTC.

The chain carries TRBV9 and TRBJ2-5; no reliable D call. This CDR3 spans 14 amino acids. The V and J ends lost 1 base and 5 bases respectively, with 12 bases between them. Germline V lookup: CDR1 SGDLS, CDR2 YYNGEE. The CDR3 protein is CASSVSPQKETQYF. Here the CDR3 DNA reads TGTGCCAGCAGCGTATCTCCACAGAAGGAGACCCAGTACTTC.

This clone showed up just a few times. J is TRBJ2-3 and V is TRBV27; 11 positions match TRBD1. Trimming removed 5 bases from V and 6 bases from J; junction bases left unmatched: 7. The V gene's germline CDR1 is MNHEY and CDR2 SMNVEV (reference sequence). The CDR3 sequence is 15 residues long. The CDR3 here is CASSTRDRGADTQYF. Here the CDR3 DNA reads TGTGCCAGCAGTACCCGGGACAGGGGGGCGGATACGCAGTATTTT.

The chain links TRBV23-1 to TRBJ1-4; D is uncertain. TRBV23-1 is an ORF; its function is uncertain. V was trimmed by 4 bases and J by 2 bases, leaving 11 bases between them. This CDR3 has 15 amino acids. The CDR3 sequence is CASSPLEGTNEKLFF. The CDR3 bases are TGCGCCAGCAGTCCGTTAGAGGGTACTAATGAAAAACTGTTTTTT.

The gene calls are TRBV30 and TRBJ1-6; a weak D match, TRBD1 (6 bases). Trimming took off 4 bases at V and 10 bases at J, with 14 bases between the two ends. CDR1 and CDR2 (germline): GTSNPN, SVGIG (reference sequence). There are 13 residues in the CDR3. Here the CDR3 reads CAWTRQAGSPLHF. CDR3 bases: TGTGCCTGGACCCGACAGGCCGGCTCACCCCTCCACTTT.

This clone has a single count. This rearrangement joins TRBV2 to TRBJ2-7, with D perhaps matching TRBD2 (5 bases). V dropped 0 bases and J dropped 7 bases, with 7 bases sitting between them. Germline V lookup: CDR1 SNHLY, CDR2 FYNNEI. CDR3 length equals 12 residues. CDR3 in DNA: TGTGCCAGCAGTGAAGCTGGGGAGGAGCAGTACTTC. Protein sequence: CASSEAGEEQYF.

In this sample, this clone turned up a few times. This chain links TRBV6-5 with TRBJ2-3; D is unresolved. Germline V gene lookup returns CDR1 MNHEY and CDR2 SVGAGI. V lost 8 bases and J lost 0, with 15 bases in between. The CDR3 is made up of 15 amino acids. CDR3 DNA: TGTGCCAGCCGCCCCGTGGGCAGGAGCACAGATACGCAGTATTTT. Amino acid sequence: CASRPVGRSTDTQYF.

V usage is TRBV2 and J usage is TRBJ1-5; TRBD1 aligns across 7 bases. The germline V gene encodes CDR1 SNHLY and CDR2 FYNNEI. Losses at the gene ends were 7 bases for V and 6 bases for J; bases not matched to a gene: 9. CDR3 length: 14 residues. CDR3 sequence: CASTATGQGQPQHF. The CDR3 DNA follows: TGTGCCAGCACCGCGACAGGGCAAGGTCAGCCCCAGCATTTT.

The CDR3 is CASSYSGSYNEQFF. For the CDR3, the DNA is TGTGCCAGCAGTTACTCGGGCAGCTACAATGAGCAGTTCTTC. The chain has TRBV6-6 and TRBJ2-1; D is unresolved. Germline V gives CDR1 MNHNY, CDR2 SVGAGI (reference sequence). The CDR3 covers 14 residues. With 0 bases removed from V and 3 bases from J, the gap between germline ends came to 6 bases.

The rearrangement links TRBV28 to TRBJ1-2; 7 nucleotides line up with TRBD1. Germline V lookup: CDR1 MDHEN, CDR2 SYDVKM. Losses at the gene ends were 1 base for V and 12 bases for J; bases not matched to a gene: 5. The CDR3 has 12 residues. The CDR3 region is CASSLFTGDDTF. The CDR3 coding sequence is TGTGCCAGCAGTTTATTCACAGGGGATGACACCTTC.

The V call is TRBV6-6, the J call TRBJ2-6; D gene unclear. There are 13 residues in the CDR3. Germline CDR1 and CDR2: MNHNY and SVGAGI (reference sequence). With 8 bases removed from V and 2 bases from J, the gap between germline ends came to 7 bases. The CDR3 loop is CASRGPGANVLTF. CDR3 DNA: TGTGCCAGCCGCGGCCCTGGGGCCAACGTCCTGACTTTC.

The chain is built from TRBV6-6 and TRBJ2-2; a possible D gene is TRBD2 (5 bases). The germline gives CDR1 MNHNY, CDR2 SVGAGI (reference sequence). CDR3 length: 14 amino acids. V was clipped by 8 bases and J by 4 bases, with 14 bases between them. The CDR3 bases are TGTGCCAGCTTCCGGAGTGCGGGCACCGGGGAGCTGTTTTTT. Amino acid sequence: CASFRSAGTGELFF.

This CDR3 reads CASSGRIGTGSTGELFF. The CDR3 DNA reads as TGTGCCAGCAGTGGGCGGATAGGGACAGGGAGCACCGGGGAGCTGTTTTTT. The gene calls are TRBV2 and TRBJ2-2, with 9 bases matching TRBD1. V lost 4 bases and J lost 4; bases outside the gene matches: 10. CDR1 and CDR2 from the germline V gene are SNHLY and FYNNEI. The CDR3 consists of 17 residues. Variable domain in full (rest from reference TRBV2 and TRBJ2-2): EPEVTQTPSHQVTQMGQEVILRCVPISNHLYFYWYRQILGQKVEFLVSFYNNEISEKSEIFDDQFSVERPDGSNFTLKIRSTKLEDSAMYFCASSGRIGTGSTGELFFGEGSRLTVL.

The V gene is TRBV5-1, the J gene TRBJ2-7; 13 bases align to TRBD2. The CDR3 consists of 17 residues. CDR1 and CDR2 from the germline V gene are SGHRS and YFSETQ. Losses at the gene ends were 0 bases for V and 4 bases for J; bases not matched to a gene: 7. The CDR3 region is CASSLARTSGSGYEQYF. CDR3 coding DNA: TGCGCCAGCAGCTTGGCGCGGACTAGCGGGAGTGGGTACGAGCAGTACTTC.

V usage is TRBV28 and J usage is TRBJ2-1; no clear D gene. The CDR3 runs to 13 residues. V was shortened by 2 bases and J by 5 bases, with 7 bases between the two germline ends. CDR1 and CDR2 (germline): MDHEN, SYDVKM. CDR3 nucleotide sequence: TGTGCCAGCAGTTTAGAACTGAACAATGAGCAGTTCTTC. Protein product: CASSLELNNEQFF.

The V call is TRBV13, the J call TRBJ2-7; 12 positions match TRBD2. Germline CDR1 reads PRHDT; CDR2 reads FYEKMQ (reference sequence). The V and J ends lost 4 bases and 1 base, in that order; junction bases with no gene match: 2. CDR3 length equals 15 residues. CDR3 sequence (DNA): TGTGCCAGCAGCTCCGGACTAGCGGGGTCCTACGAGCAGTACTTC. This encodes CASSSGLAGSYEQYF.